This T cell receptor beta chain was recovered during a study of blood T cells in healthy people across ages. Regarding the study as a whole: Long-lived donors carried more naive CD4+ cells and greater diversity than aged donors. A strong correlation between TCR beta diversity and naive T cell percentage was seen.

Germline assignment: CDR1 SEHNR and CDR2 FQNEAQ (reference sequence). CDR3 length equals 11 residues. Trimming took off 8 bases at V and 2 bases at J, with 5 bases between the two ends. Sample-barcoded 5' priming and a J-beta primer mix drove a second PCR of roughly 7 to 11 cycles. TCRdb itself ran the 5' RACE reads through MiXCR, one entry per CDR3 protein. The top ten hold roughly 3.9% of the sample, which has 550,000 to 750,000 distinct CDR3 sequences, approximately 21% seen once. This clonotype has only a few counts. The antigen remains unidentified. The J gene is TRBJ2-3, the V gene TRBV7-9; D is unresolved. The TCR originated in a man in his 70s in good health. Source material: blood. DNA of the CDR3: TGTGCCAGCGAAAACACAGATACGCAGTATTTT. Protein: CASENTDTQYF.